This entry concerns a single TCR beta chain. Its specificity is not known. This entry is derived from a study of cytomegalovirus exposure and HLA in healthy donors. In germline, CDR1 is SEHNR, CDR2 FQNEAQ (reference sequence). The CDR3 has 15 amino acids. Deletions cut 5 bases from V and 3 bases from J, with 14 bases between. Study-level findings and limits: Productive rates of about 87% or about 30% were seen for most TCR beta V segments in an earlier analysis. TCR beta V- and J-gene trimming was later associated with a missense DCLRE1C variant. Many donors carried some public TCRs, although rarity characterized most TCR sequences.

60 Vbeta and 13 Jbeta primers were used in PCR. Measured with immunoSEQ multiplex PCR; TCRdb has only the in-frame clones, and not every one. The sample contains under 200,000 clones, approximately 75% of which appear only once. Specimen: PBMCs. The sequence was obtained from a man aged 45-65 years in good health and CMV-seropositive. V gene TRBV7-9 combines with J gene TRBJ2-1; D possibly corresponds to TRBD1 (6 bases). The CDR3 here is CASSATGYNYNEQFF. The CDR3, as DNA: TGTGCCAGCAGCGCGACAGGTTACAACTACAATGAGCAGTTCTTC.